The 2 T cell receptor beta chains below come from one sample, sequenced in a study of shared clonotypes between healthy human individuals (dated by TCRdb to 2020 to 2022). CD8 naive samples consisted of CD45RO-negative cells that were positively selected for CCR7, yielding a CD45RA+CCR7+ population without TemRA cells. The protocol used for the library was the immunoSEQ multiplex PCR assay. In TCRdb, the immuneACCESS table is reduced to in-frame sequences with V and J assigned. These tables do not hold every clone; where another copy was compared, an unresolved V gene accounts for under half, and the others remain unexplained. The sample table holds some 2.1 million clones, of which just under 95% were seen once. In total, the top ten clones hold around 1.1% of the sample. The material sequenced was naive CD8+ T cells sorted from blood. This specimen's cell subset or site label, interpreted: CD45RA+CCR7+. The receptors come from a man younger than 30 in good health.

This clone is a singleton in its sample. V is TRBV14 and J is TRBJ1-2; 10 bases line up with TRBD1. With 4 bases clipped from V and 5 bases from J, the junction kept 4 bases outside the gene matches. Germline values: CDR1 SGHDN, CDR2 FVKESK. This CDR3 is 14 amino acids long. Here the CDR3 reads CASSPSGQGYGYTF. The DNA for the CDR3 is TGTGCCAGCAGCCCCTCGGGACAGGGGTATGGCTACACCTTC.

The chain couples TRBV5-6 to TRBJ2-5; D is perhaps TRBD1 (6 bases). Germline lookup yields CDR1 SGHDT and CDR2 YYEEEE. The CDR3 has 15 residues. Trimming pared 0 bases from V and 5 bases from J, leaving 14 bases between. In nucleotides, the CDR3 is TGTGCCAGCAGCTTGGCCGGGCCAGGGGTGGAGACCCAGTACTTC. Translation gives CASSLAGPGVETQYF.